These 31 T cell receptor beta chains were all obtained from the same sample, sequenced in a study of Ad26.COV2.S vaccination and SARS-CoV-2 variants. Produced via immunoSEQ multiplex PCR; TCRdb's table is partial and in-frame only. The sample has some 330,000 clones, 85% to 90% seen once; the top ten hold around 5.5%. As to treatment: some 19 received Ad26.COV2.S at low or high dose, single or two shots; about 5 received placebo; per-sample allocation not given. Day 63 after the first injection of vaccine or placebo was the sampling time. This specimen consisted of peripheral blood, obtained in a trial of Ad26.COV2.S vaccine versus placebo. The source is a person between 18 and 60 years old who received the Ad26.COV2.S COVID-19 vaccine or a placebo.

As regards this clone: The junction shows a germline mismatch at one end, possibly a read error. The V and J genes are TRBV3-1 (or the pseudogene TRBV3-2) and TRBJ2-1; D remains unclear. This CDR3 region has 13 residues. Germline lookup yields CDR1 LGHDT and CDR2 YNNKEL (reference sequence). The DNA of the CDR3 is TGTGCCAGCAGCCAAGATAGTGGAACTGAGCGGTTCTTC. It translates to CASSQDSGTERFF.

V gene TRBV4-3 combines with J gene TRBJ2-2; possible D gene TRBD2, 6 bases. The CDR3 is 17 residues long. V was cut by 5 bases and J by 7 bases, with 23 bases left in between. CDR1 and CDR2 (germline): LGHNA, YSLEER. The CDR3, as DNA: TGCGCCAGCAGCTACCGGGACTTTCGACGGATTGGCGGGGAGCTGTTTTTT. As protein: CASSYRDFRRIGGELFF.

A single count supports this clone. The chain has TRBV18 and TRBJ1-5; D remains ambiguous. Per the germline V gene, CDR1 is KGHSH and CDR2 is LQKENI. CDR3 length: 16 residues. V was pared by 2 bases and J by 2 bases, with 13 bases between. The CDR3 sequence: CASSPSSGVGNQPQHF. CDR3 DNA: TGTGCCAGCTCACCAAGCTCCGGGGTTGGCAATCAGCCCCAGCATTTT.

The rearrangement links TRBV5-6 to TRBJ2-3; 8 bases align to TRBD1. Germline lookup yields CDR1 SGHDT and CDR2 YYEEEE. The V segment lost 5 bases and the J segment 2 bases; nucleotides outside the gene matches: 10. The CDR3 sequence is 16 residues long. CDR3: CASRQGVVAPTDTQYF. CDR3 DNA sequence: TGTGCCAGCAGACAGGGGGTTGTGGCTCCCACAGATACGCAGTATTTT.

V usage is TRBV4-1 and J usage is TRBJ2-3, with a weak D call TRBD1 (5 bases). V lost 7 bases and J lost 2, with 22 bases in between. The CDR3 extends over 17 amino acids. The germline CDR1 and CDR2 sequences are MGHRA and YSYEKL. This chain's CDR3 is CASTRQVGPRDTDTQYF. For the CDR3, the DNA is TGCGCCAGCACAAGGCAAGTGGGGCCACGAGACACAGATACGCAGTATTTT.

V usage is TRBV19 and J usage is TRBJ2-7; possible D gene TRBD1, 5 bases. Per the germline V gene, CDR1 is LNHDA and CDR2 is SQIVND (reference sequence). V was pared by 8 bases and J by 5 bases, with 13 bases between. The CDR3 is 12 amino acids. CDR3 in amino acids: CASQAQGNEQYF. Written as DNA, the CDR3 is TGTGCCAGTCAGGCTCAGGGCAACGAGCAGTACTTC.

V is TRBV7-2 and J is TRBJ1-1; D is unclear. Trimming removed 2 bases from V and 1 base from J, with 11 bases in between. The CDR3 runs to 15 residues. The V gene's germline CDR1 is SGHTA and CDR2 FQGNSA. This CDR3 reads CASSLLGFGNTEAFF. CDR3 coding DNA: TGTGCCAGCAGCTTATTAGGCTTTGGGAACACTGAAGCTTTCTTT.

The chain recombines TRBV19 with TRBJ1-2, with 7 positions matching TRBD1. Looked up from germline, CDR1 is LNHDA and CDR2 is SQIVND (reference sequence). With 4 bases clipped from V and 1 base from J, the junction kept 9 bases outside the gene matches. The CDR3 length is 16 residues. The CDR3 sequence is CASSNLTGANNYGYTF. The CDR3 DNA follows: TGTGCCAGTAGTAACCTCACAGGGGCAAATAACTATGGCTACACCTTC.

This clone was seen just once. The CDR3 nucleotides are TGTGCCAGCAGCGTAGCAGGGTACCCCACCAATAATTCACCCCTCCACTTT. Translated, it gives CASSVAGYPTNNSPLHF. This rearrangement joins TRBV9 to TRBJ1-6; TRBD1 might be the D (5 bases). Between the trimmed V and J ends, which lost 0 bases and 5 bases, there was a span of 15 bases. The CDR3 spans 17 residues. Germline V gene data show CDR1 as SGDLS and CDR2 as YYNGEE.

The gene calls are TRBV11-2 and TRBJ1-1, with a tentative D call TRBD1 (6 bases). Germline lookup yields CDR1 SGHAT and CDR2 FQNNGV. This CDR3 contains 16 residues. Trimming cost V 0 bases and J 10 bases, with 21 bases left between them. As DNA, the CDR3 is TGTGCCAGCAGCTTAGAATTAGTAGGGACACCCTGGGGAGCTTTCTTT. Its translation: CASSLELVGTPWGAFF.

This clone was observed a single time. The genes are TRBV4-3 and TRBJ2-1; TRBD2 matches 7 bases. In germline, CDR1 is LGHNA, CDR2 YSLEER. Unmatched junction bases numbered 13, after V lost 3 bases and J lost 8 bases. This CDR3 has 16 residues. The CDR3 DNA is TGCGCCAGCAGCCATACCCTAGCGGTACGTACGTATGAGCAGTTCTTC. Its translation is CASSHTLAVRTYEQFF.

J is TRBJ2-1 and V is TRBV4-1; the D gene is possibly TRBD2 (5 bases). The germline V and J ends were trimmed by 0 bases and 7 bases, with 13 bases remaining between them. In germline, CDR1 is MGHRA, CDR2 YSYEKL. There are 15 residues in the CDR3. CDR3 nucleotides: TGCGCCAGCAGCCAAGACGGGCCGGGATGGAATGAGCAGTTCTTC. It specifies CASSQDGPGWNEQFF.

The rearrangement uses TRBV6-1 and TRBJ2-3; TRBD2 matches at 11 bases. Per the germline V gene, CDR1 is MNHNS and CDR2 is SASEGT. This CDR3 spans 15 amino acids. V shed 5 bases, J shed 6 bases, and the junction held 7 bases outside the gene matches. The CDR3 spells CASSWDSGGADTQYF. The CDR3 nucleotides read TGTGCCAGCAGTTGGGATAGCGGGGGGGCGGATACGCAGTATTTT.

The V gene is TRBV6-6, the J gene TRBJ1-1; D is unresolved. Germline V gene sequence: CDR1 MNHNY, CDR2 SVGAGI (reference sequence). Between the trimmed V and J ends, which lost 5 bases and 1 base, there was a span of 8 bases. The CDR3 totals 13 residues. The CDR3, as DNA: TGTGCCAGCAGTATAGGGAGGAACACTGAAGCTTTCTTT. This codes for CASSIGRNTEAFF.

V and J are TRBV24-1 and TRBJ2-1, with D unresolved. The CDR3 runs 13 residues. V lost 4 bases, J lost 4 bases, and 7 bases lay in between. Germline V gene lookup returns CDR1 KGHDR and CDR2 SFDVKD. This CDR3 reads CATSDSAYNEQFF. CDR3 bases: TGTGCCACCAGTGACTCAGCTTACAATGAGCAGTTCTTC.

The rearrangement joins TRBV19 to TRBJ2-5; 7 nucleotides agree with TRBD2. V dropped 5 bases and J dropped 4; count of bases not matched to a gene: 7. Germline V gene sequence: CDR1 LNHDA, CDR2 SQIVND (reference sequence). The CDR3 is 14 amino acids. The CDR3 nucleotides are TGTGCCAGTAGTCTCCTGGGCGGGGGAGAGACCCAGTACTTC. This sequence encodes CASSLLGGGETQYF.

The chain uses TRBV13 and TRBJ2-2, with D perhaps matching TRBD2 (6 bases). This CDR3 comprises 14 residues. Between the trimmed V and J ends, which lost 6 bases and 5 bases, there was a span of 13 bases. Germline V gives CDR1 PRHDT, CDR2 FYEKMQ (reference sequence). The CDR3 bases are TGTGCCAGCAGTATGGGACTGAAGACCGGGGAGCTGTTTTTT. Its translation is CASSMGLKTGELFF.

V is TRBV9 and J is TRBJ2-3; D gene uncertain. V shed 0 bases and J shed 9 bases, with 8 bases lying between them. CDR1 is SGDLS and CDR2 is YYNGEE in the germline V gene. The CDR3 totals 12 residues. The CDR3 loop reads CASSVVGKTQYF. The CDR3 coding sequence is TGTGCCAGCAGCGTAGTCGGAAAGACGCAGTATTTT.

The chain couples TRBV9 to TRBJ2-1; D not resolved. Trimming stripped 0 bases from V and 15 bases from J, with 16 bases between. CDR3 length equals 13 residues. Germline CDR1 SGDLS, CDR2 YYNGEE. In nucleotides, the CDR3 is TGTGCCAGCAGCGTAGGTACCCTAGAACTGCCGTTCTTC. Residues: CASSVGTLELPFF.

The V call is TRBV5-1, the J call TRBJ2-4, with TRBD2 identical over 12 bases. The CDR3 extends over 18 amino acids. Germline loops: CDR1 SGHRS, CDR2 YFSETQ. V gave up 3 bases and J gave up 9 bases; unmatched junction bases: 16. CDR3 sequence: CASSSAPLTSGSNGIQYF. The DNA of the CDR3 is TGCGCCAGCAGCTCCGCCCCCCTGACTAGCGGGAGTAACGGCATTCAGTACTTC.

The chain couples TRBV6-5 to TRBJ2-1, with D possibly being TRBD1 or TRBD2 (5 bases each). Germline CDR1 MNHEY, CDR2 SVGAGI. This CDR3 is 13 amino acids long. Trimming removed 7 bases from V and 12 bases from J, with 19 bases in between. The CDR3 DNA reads as TGTGCCAGCATTAGACTGACGGGGCTTCGGCAGTTCTTC. It is translated as CASIRLTGLRQFF.

This rearrangement joins TRBV4-3 to TRBJ1-2, with TRBD1 as a possible D gene (6 bases). CDR3 size: 15 residues. The V and J ends lost 0 bases and 4 bases respectively, with 12 bases between them. Germline V gene lookup returns CDR1 LGHNA and CDR2 YSLEER. The chain's CDR3 is CASSQEGGPRYGYTF. The CDR3, as DNA: TGCGCCAGCAGCCAAGAAGGGGGACCGCGCTATGGCTACACCTTC.

The V gene is TRBV5-1, the J gene TRBJ2-7; possibly TRBD1 for D (5 bases). Germline assignment: CDR1 SGHRS and CDR2 YFSETQ. Trimming shortened V by 0 bases and J by 3 bases, and 13 bases separated the two germline ends. The CDR3 covers 15 residues. CDR3 loop: CASSLEGRPLYEQYF. CDR3 nucleotides: TGCGCCAGCAGCTTGGAGGGGCGCCCTCTCTACGAGCAGTACTTC. Using reference TRBV5-1 and TRBJ2-7 for the parts outside the CDR3, the full variable domain is KAGVTQTPRYLIKTRGQQVTLSCSPISGHRSVSWYQQTPGQGLQFLFEYFSETQRNKGNFPGRFSGRQFSNSRSEMNVSTLELGDSALYLCASSLEGRPLYEQYFGPGTRLTVT.

The chain carries TRBV11-3 and TRBJ2-7; 7 nucleotides agree with TRBD2. J gave up 4 bases and V 5 bases, and 5 bases lay outside the gene matches. CDR1 and CDR2 from the germline V gene are SGHNT and YENEEA. The CDR3 sequence is 13 residues long. The chain's CDR3 is CASSGGGGYEQYF. The CDR3 DNA follows: TGTGCCAGCAGCGGCGGGGGAGGATACGAGCAGTACTTC.

The J gene is TRBJ2-7, the V gene TRBV29-1, with 8 bases matching TRBD1. CDR3 length: 16 residues. Trimming took 3 bases from V and 0 from J; bases not matched to a gene: 10. Germline values: CDR1 SQVTM, CDR2 ANQGSEA. CDR3 nucleotides: TGCAGCGTTGAGAAAGTTTTGGACAGGGACTCCTACGAGCAGTACTTC. Residues: CSVEKVLDRDSYEQYF.

This sequence joins TRBV13 and TRBJ1-2; 8 nucleotides agree with TRBD1. Germline CDR1 is PRHDT and CDR2 is FYEKMQ (reference sequence). The CDR3 has 15 residues. J was trimmed by 4 bases and V by 2 bases; bases with no gene match: 6. As DNA, the CDR3 is TGTGCCAGCAGCTTATCGACAGGGGAGGGCTATGGCTACACCTTC. It translates to CASSLSTGEGYGYTF. Together with reference TRBV13 and TRBJ1-2, the CDR3 gives the full variable domain: AAGVIQSPRHLIKEKRETATLKCYPIPRHDTVYWYQQGPGQDPQFLISFYEKMQSDKGSIPDRFSAQQFSDYHSELNMSSLELGDSALYFCASSLSTGEGYGYTFGSGTRLTVV.

This chain links TRBV5-1 with TRBJ1-1, with D perhaps matching TRBD1 (6 bases). This CDR3 comprises 13 residues. V was shortened by 7 bases and J by 5 bases, with 15 bases between the two germline ends. Germline lookup yields CDR1 SGHRS and CDR2 YFSETQ. The DNA of the CDR3 is TGCGCCAGCCCGACAGGCTGGGTTACTGAAGCTTTCTTT. The encoded protein is CASPTGWVTEAFF.

The V call is TRBV7-2, the J call TRBJ2-1, with a tentative D call TRBD2 (6 bases). This CDR3 has 16 residues. Trimming removed 0 bases at V and 8 bases at J, with 17 bases between. Germline V gives CDR1 SGHTA, CDR2 FQGNSA. Here the CDR3 DNA reads TGTGCCAGCAGCTTAGCGGGCGGGGCCGGGGCCCATGAGCAGTTCTTC. It is translated as CASSLAGGAGAHEQFF.

The V call is TRBV19, the J call TRBJ2-7; D remains unclear. Germline CDR1 and CDR2: LNHDA and SQIVND (reference sequence). The CDR3 is made up of 11 amino acids. With 7 bases removed from V and 2 bases from J, the gap between germline ends came to 6 bases. In DNA form, the CDR3 reads TGTGCCAGTACCTCAGCCTACGAGCAGTACTTC. It translates to CASTSAYEQYF. The whole variable domain, filled in from reference TRBV19 and TRBJ2-7, reads DGGITQSPKYLFRKEGQNVTLSCEQNLNHDAMYWYRQDPGQGLRLIYYSQIVNDFQKGDIAEGYSVSREKKESFPLTVTSAQKNPTAFYLCASTSAYEQYFGPGTRLTVT.

The rearrangement joins TRBV6-6 to TRBJ1-1; 9 nucleotides match TRBD1. The germline CDR1 and CDR2 sequences are MNHNY and SVGAGI (reference sequence). The CDR3 is 17 amino acids. The junction had 14 bases not matched to a gene; V was cut back by 5 bases and J by 4 bases. CDR3 loop: CASSPGTGSPGGTEAFF. As DNA, the CDR3 is TGTGCCAGCAGTCCCGGGACAGGGAGCCCGGGGGGCACTGAAGCTTTCTTT.

This clone has only a few counts. V usage is TRBV6-6 and J usage is TRBJ1-1; no firm D call. Per the germline V gene, CDR1 is MNHNY and CDR2 is SVGAGI (reference sequence). The CDR3 sequence is 14 residues long. V gave up 4 bases and J gave up 2 bases, with 11 bases separating them. The CDR3 DNA is TGTGCCAGCAGTTTCGAACAAATCAACACTGAAGCTTTCTTT. Protein sequence: CASSFEQINTEAFF.